A selection of T cell receptor beta chains follows, all from one sample in a study of lymphopenia after photon versus proton radiotherapy. The table came from immunoSEQ multiplex PCR; TCRdb's copy has only in-frame clones and leaves some out. The sample carries 160,000 or so clones, around 85% recorded once. This sample comprised peripheral blood, obtained from a patient treated with photon-based radiotherapy. Receptors originate from a man aged 45 to 65 with gastric cancer. Both conserved end residues are part of each CDR3. Fields, in order: J gene, V gene, CDR3 protein.

>TRBJ1-2|TRBV28
CASSPPPQETNYGYTF
>TRBJ1-2|TRBV6-6
CASRANYGYTF
>TRBJ2-7|TRBV5-1
CASSLVYRSHEQYF
>TRBJ2-5|TRBV6-5
CASSYWDSGSLQTQYF
>TRBJ2-2|TRBV28
CASSLTGGFTGELFF
>TRBJ2-7|TRBV5-1
CASSLDTSGSYEQYF
>TRBJ1-1|TRBV27
CASSSSITVDTEAFF
>TRBJ1-2|TRBV30
CAWSLGQPKGYTF
>TRBJ2-7|TRBV28
CASSRLLALGVPLAGGHTYEQYF
>TRBJ2-1|TRBV7-2
CASSPGLAGNEQFF
>TRBJ2-3|TRBV9
CASSVGGGREDTQYF
>TRBJ1-1|TRBV28
CASSSSGLLNTEAFF
>TRBJ1-2|TRBV2
CASSGGSRYGYTF
>TRBJ2-1|TRBV18
CASSLYPGQDTYNEQFF
>TRBJ2-2|TRBV19
CASSIEANTGELFF
>TRBJ2-1|TRBV27
CASSLYRLNEQFF
>TRBJ2-7|TRBV5-4
CASSPDPSYEQYF
>TRBJ2-1|TRBV28
CASSPPPYNEQFF
>TRBJ2-3|TRBV7-2
CASSLAGSRGTDTQYF
>TRBJ2-1|TRBV5-1
CASSSGNYNEQFF
>TRBJ2-3|TRBV5-4
CASSLRSGGGDTQYF
>TRBJ2-7|TRBV5-1
CASSFAPGPYEQYF
>TRBJ1-2|TRBV2
CASSRSGIERTF
>TRBJ1-5|TRBV18
CASSPYEQPQHF
>TRBJ2-3|TRBV5-1
CASSLASSADTQYF
>TRBJ2-7|TRBV7-8
CASSERIRRNEQYF
>TRBJ1-5|TRBV11-2
CASSRTTPNQPQHF
>TRBJ2-1|TRBV18
CASSPRQGPEQFF
>TRBJ1-2|TRBV12-5
CASGNTLTGGGYTF
>TRBJ2-1|TRBV6-9
CASSLDRISYNEQFF
>TRBJ2-7|TRBV18
CASAFLVGGGTEQYF
>TRBJ2-7|TRBV7-9
CASSLESAYEQYF
>TRBJ2-1|TRBV9
CASNVGSGNWDEQFF
>TRBJ2-3|TRBV7-2
CASSLGRTDTQYF
>TRBJ2-5|TRBV7-8
CASSSGGLAGGTYETQYF